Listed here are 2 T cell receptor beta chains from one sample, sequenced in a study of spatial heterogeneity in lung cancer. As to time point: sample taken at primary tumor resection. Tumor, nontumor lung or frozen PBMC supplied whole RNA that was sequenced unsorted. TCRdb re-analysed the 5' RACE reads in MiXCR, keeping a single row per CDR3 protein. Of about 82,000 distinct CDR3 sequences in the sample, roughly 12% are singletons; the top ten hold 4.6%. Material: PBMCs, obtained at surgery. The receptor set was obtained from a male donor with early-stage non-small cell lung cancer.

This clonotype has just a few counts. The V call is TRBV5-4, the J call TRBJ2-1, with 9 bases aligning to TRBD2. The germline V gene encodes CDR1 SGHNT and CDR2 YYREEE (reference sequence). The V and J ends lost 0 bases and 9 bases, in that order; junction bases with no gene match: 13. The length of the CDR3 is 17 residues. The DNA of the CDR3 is TGTGCCAGCAGCTTGGGTGGACTAGCGAGTTGGTACGGTGAGCAGTTCTTC. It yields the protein CASSLGGLASWYGEQFF.

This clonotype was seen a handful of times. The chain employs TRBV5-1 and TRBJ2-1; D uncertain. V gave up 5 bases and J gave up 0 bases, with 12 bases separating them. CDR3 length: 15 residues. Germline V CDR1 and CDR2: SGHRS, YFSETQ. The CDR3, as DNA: TGCGCCAGCAGTCCGGACGGTAGCTCCTACAATGAGCAGTTCTTC. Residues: CASSPDGSSYNEQFF.